The T cell receptor beta chain described here comes from a study of blood T cell repertoires in COVID-19. About the research overall: T cells, B-cell-depleted T cells, or PBMCs supplied cDNA or gDNA.

Profiled with immunoSEQ multiplex PCR; TCRdb holds only in-frame clones, not every one. The sample contains more than 150,000 clones, about 86% of which appear only once. The CDR3 contains 18 residues. CDR1 and CDR2 from the germline V gene are MDHEN and SYDVKM. V dropped 2 bases and J dropped 0; count of bases not matched to a gene: 11. The source material was peripheral blood. The clonotype originates from a man in his 60s with acute or convalescent COVID-19. The gene calls are TRBV28 and TRBJ1-2; 8 bases fit TRBD1. CDR3 nucleotide sequence: TGTGCCAGCAGTTTACCGTTCCCAACAGGGGGTCCTAACTATGGCTACACCTTC. Translation gives CASSLPFPTGGPNYGYTF.